The clone carrying this TCR beta chain was detected only a few times. The antigen is undetermined. The ends lost 7 bases at V and 6 bases at J; junction bases unmatched: 8. CDR3 length: 13 amino acids. Germline-derived CDR1 and CDR2 are SQVTM and ANQGSEA. This specimen belongs to a study of human T cells and chemical hapten exposure. Study results and caveats: Following DPC sensitization, TCRs present above 1 in 1000 frequency showed no change.

Time point of the sample: patch test 1, 2 weeks after DPC sensitization. Treatment here: therapeutic diphenylcyclopropenone sensitization with weekly scalp DPC. One entry per CDR3 protein, called by TCRdb with MiXCR from the RACE reads. The top ten clones hold 2% to 2.5% of a sample with 370,000 or so distinct CDR3 sequences, about 4.4% of them seen once. The rearrangement links TRBV29-1 to TRBJ2-7; 11 bases line up with TRBD1. The material sequenced was whole blood, taken in connection with sensitization to the hapten diphenylcyclopropenone (DPC). This clonotype was obtained from a woman aged 45-65 years with alopecia areata. Some clones in this sample may be carry-over from other donors' samples. The DNA for the CDR3 is TGCAGCGCCCGGACAGGGGGCTTCGCCGAGCAGTACTTC. Protein: CSARTGGFAEQYF.